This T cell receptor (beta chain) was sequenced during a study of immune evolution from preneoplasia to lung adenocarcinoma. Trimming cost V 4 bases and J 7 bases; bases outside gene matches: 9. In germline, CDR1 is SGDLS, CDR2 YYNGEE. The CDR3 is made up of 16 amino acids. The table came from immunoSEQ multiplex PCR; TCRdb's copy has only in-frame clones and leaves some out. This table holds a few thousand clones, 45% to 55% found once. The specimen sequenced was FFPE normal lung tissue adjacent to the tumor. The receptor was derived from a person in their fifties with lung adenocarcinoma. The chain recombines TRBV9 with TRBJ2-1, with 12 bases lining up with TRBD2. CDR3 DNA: TGTGCCAGCAGCTCACGGACTAGCGGGATAAGAAATGAGCAGTTCTTC. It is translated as CASSSRTSGIRNEQFF. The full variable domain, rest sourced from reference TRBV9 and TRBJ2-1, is DSGVTQTPKHLITATGQRVTLRCSPRSGDLSVYWYQQSLDQGLQFLIQYYNGEERAKGNILERFSAQQFPDLHSELNLSSLELGDSALYFCASSSRTSGIRNEQFFGPGTRLTVL.